This T cell receptor beta chain was sequenced in a study of beta chain features in type 1 diabetes. Study summary: Examination covered some 99,000,000 sorted cells spanning all samples.

V gave up 3 bases and J gave up 1 base; unmatched junction bases: 9. CDR1 and CDR2 (germline): MGHDK, SYGVNS. The CDR3 sequence is 17 residues long. Of the isolated RNA, all was reverse transcribed, and so the sequenced material was expressed TCRB transcripts. The assay was immunoSEQ multiplex PCR, and TCRdb's table has in-frame clones only and misses some. The table shows 680,000 or so clones, with 15% to 19% occurring only once. The TCR comes from a man aged 18 to 30 in good health. The chain couples TRBV25-1 to TRBJ2-5, with TRBD2 matching 9 bases. Material for sequencing was naive CD4+ T cells from blood. The CDR3 DNA follows: TGTGCCAGCAGTGAGGGGCGGGAGGGCCGGTCCCAAGAGACCCAGTACTTC. This translates into CASSEGREGRSQETQYF.